This TCR beta chain was sequenced during a study of identical twins. A note on this clonotype: Its matching antigen is unknown.

Germline values: CDR1 MNHNY, CDR2 SVGAGI (reference sequence). The CDR3 spans 12 residues. V lost 4 bases, J lost 7 bases, and 11 bases lay in between. Study observations and caveats: These conclusions were based on statistical analysis (cross-sectional, not following the same donors). Cord blood's abundant beta clonotypes had fewer insertions, unlike memory repertoires. Monozygotic twins shared more out-of-frame TCR alpha than recombination models predicted.

TCRdb independently ran MiXCR on the 5' RACE reads; one entry per CDR3 protein. The sample consists of 400,000 to 650,000 distinct CDR3 sequences, approximately 22% of them appearing once. The sample was also linked to a second study, of T cells expressing NK-cell markers. In that study: Sorted CD3+CD56+NKG2C+, CD3+CD56+NKG2C- and CD3+CD56-NKG2C+ T cells supplied TCR beta repertoires.

The sequenced material came from CD4+ T cells sorted from blood. The TCR comes from a young woman in good health. The genes are TRBV6-6 and TRBJ2-7; D call uncertain. CDR3 bases: TGTGCCAGCAGTTTTACTTTTAGAGAGCAGTACTTC. It specifies CASSFTFREQYF.